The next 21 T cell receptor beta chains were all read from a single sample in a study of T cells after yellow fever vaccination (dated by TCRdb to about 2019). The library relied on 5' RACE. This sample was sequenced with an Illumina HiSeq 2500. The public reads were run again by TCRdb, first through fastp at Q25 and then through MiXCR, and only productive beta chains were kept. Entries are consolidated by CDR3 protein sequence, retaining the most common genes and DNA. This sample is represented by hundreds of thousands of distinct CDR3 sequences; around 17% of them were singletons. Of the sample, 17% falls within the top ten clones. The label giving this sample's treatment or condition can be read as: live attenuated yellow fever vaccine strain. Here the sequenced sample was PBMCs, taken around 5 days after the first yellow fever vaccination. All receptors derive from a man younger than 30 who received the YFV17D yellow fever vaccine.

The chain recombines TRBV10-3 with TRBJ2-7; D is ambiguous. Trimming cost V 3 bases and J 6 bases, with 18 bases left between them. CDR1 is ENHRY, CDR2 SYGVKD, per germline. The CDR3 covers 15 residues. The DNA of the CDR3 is TGTGCCATCAGTGACTCGGGCCGGTTTTCGGGCGAGCAGTACTTC. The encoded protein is CAISDSGRFSGEQYF.

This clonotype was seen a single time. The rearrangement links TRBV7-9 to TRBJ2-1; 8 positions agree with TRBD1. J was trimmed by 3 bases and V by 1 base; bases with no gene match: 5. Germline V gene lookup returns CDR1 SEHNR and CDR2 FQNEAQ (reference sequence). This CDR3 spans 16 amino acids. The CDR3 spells CASSLVWTGYYNEQFF. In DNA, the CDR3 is TGTGCCAGCAGCTTAGTGTGGACAGGGTACTACAATGAGCAGTTCTTC.

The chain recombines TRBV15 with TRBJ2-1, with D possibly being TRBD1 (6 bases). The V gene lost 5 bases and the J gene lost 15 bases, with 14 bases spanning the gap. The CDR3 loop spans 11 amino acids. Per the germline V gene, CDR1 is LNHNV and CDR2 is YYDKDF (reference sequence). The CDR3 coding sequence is TGTGCCACCAGCGGAGGTGGCAGGGGGTTCTTC. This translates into CATSGGGRGFF.

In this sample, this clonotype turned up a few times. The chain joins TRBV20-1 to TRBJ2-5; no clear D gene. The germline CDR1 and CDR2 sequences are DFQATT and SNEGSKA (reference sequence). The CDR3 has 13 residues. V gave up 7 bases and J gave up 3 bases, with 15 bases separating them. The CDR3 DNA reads TGCAGTGTCTGGTCTGCGCGAGAAGAGACCCAGTACTTC. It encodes CSVWSAREETQYF.

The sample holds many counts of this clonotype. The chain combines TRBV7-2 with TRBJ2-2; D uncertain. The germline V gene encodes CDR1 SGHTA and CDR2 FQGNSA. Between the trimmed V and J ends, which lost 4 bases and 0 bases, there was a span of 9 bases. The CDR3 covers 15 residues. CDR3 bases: TGTGCCAGCAGCTCGCAAGTCGCGAACACCGGGGAGCTGTTTTTT. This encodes CASSSQVANTGELFF.

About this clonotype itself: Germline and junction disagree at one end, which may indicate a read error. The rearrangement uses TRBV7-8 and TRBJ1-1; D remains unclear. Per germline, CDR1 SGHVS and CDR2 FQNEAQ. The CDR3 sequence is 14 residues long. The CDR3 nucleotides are TGTGCCAGCAGCGTAGCAGCTTCGAACACTGAAGCTTTCTTT. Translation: CASSVAASNTEAFF.

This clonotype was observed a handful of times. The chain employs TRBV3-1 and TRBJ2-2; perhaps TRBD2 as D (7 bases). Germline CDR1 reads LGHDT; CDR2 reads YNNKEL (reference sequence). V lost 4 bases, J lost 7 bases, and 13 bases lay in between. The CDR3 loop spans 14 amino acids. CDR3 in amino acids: CASSPRGAGGELFF. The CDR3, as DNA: TGTGCCAGCAGCCCCCGGGGGGCCGGCGGGGAGCTGTTTTTT. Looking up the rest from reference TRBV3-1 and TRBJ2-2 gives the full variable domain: DTAVSQTPKYLVTQMGNDKSIKCEQNLGHDTMYWYKQDSKKFLKIMFSYNNKELIINETVPNRFSPKSPDKAHLNLHINSLELGDSAVYFCASSPRGAGGELFFGEGSRLTVL.

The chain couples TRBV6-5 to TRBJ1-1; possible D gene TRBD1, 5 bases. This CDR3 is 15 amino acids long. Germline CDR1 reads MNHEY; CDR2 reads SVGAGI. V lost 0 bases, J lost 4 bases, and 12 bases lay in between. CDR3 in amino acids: CASSYSAVGLTEAFF. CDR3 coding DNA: TGTGCCAGCAGTTACTCCGCCGTGGGGCTCACTGAAGCTTTCTTT.

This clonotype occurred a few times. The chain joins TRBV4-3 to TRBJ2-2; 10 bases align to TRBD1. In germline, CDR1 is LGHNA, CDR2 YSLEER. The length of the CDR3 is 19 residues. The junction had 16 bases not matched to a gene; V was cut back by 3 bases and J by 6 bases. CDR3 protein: CASSQYPGQGFNYAGELFF. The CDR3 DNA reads TGCGCCAGCAGCCAGTATCCGGGACAGGGGTTTAATTACGCCGGGGAGCTGTTTTTT.

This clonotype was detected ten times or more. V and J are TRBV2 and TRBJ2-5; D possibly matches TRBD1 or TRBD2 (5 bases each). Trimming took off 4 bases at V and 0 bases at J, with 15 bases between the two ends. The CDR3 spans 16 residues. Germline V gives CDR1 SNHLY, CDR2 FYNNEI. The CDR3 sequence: CASSGVLGVHQETQYF. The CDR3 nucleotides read TGTGCCAGCAGTGGGGTCTTGGGGGTGCACCAAGAGACCCAGTACTTC.

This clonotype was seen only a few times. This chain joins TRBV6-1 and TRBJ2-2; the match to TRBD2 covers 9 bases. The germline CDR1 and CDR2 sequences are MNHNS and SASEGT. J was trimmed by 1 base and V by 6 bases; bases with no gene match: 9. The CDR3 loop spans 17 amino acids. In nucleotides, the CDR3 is TGTGCCAGCAGACAGGGGAGACTAGCGGTGAACACCGGGGAGCTGTTTTTT. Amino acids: CASRQGRLAVNTGELFF.

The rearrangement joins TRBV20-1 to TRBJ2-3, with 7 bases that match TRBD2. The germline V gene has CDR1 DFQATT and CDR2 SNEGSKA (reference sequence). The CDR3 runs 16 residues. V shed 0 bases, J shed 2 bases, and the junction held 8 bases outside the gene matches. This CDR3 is CSARDFGAGATDTQYF. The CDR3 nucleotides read TGCAGTGCTAGAGATTTCGGGGCGGGAGCCACAGATACGCAGTATTTT.

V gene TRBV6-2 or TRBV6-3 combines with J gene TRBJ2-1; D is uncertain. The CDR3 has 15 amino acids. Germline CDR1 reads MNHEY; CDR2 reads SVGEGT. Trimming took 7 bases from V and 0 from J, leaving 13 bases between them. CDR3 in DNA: TGTGCCAGCACGGAGCTCCTTAGCTCCTACAATGAGCAGTTCTTC. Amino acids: CASTELLSSYNEQFF.

CDR3 sequence: CSASRSRSLAGELFF. The CDR3 nucleotides are TGCAGTGCTAGTCGATCCAGGTCCTTGGCCGGGGAGCTGTTTTTT. V and J are TRBV20-1 and TRBJ2-2; D ambiguous. V was shortened by 3 bases and J by 6 bases, with 17 bases between the two germline ends. Per the germline V gene, CDR1 is DFQATT and CDR2 is SNEGSKA (reference sequence). The CDR3 has 15 residues.

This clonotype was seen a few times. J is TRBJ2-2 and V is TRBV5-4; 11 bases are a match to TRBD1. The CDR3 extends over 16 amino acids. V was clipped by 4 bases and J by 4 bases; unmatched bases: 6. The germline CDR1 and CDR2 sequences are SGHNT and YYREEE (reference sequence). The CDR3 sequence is CASSPRDRGGTGELFF. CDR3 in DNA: TGTGCCAGCAGCCCCCGGGACAGGGGGGGCACCGGGGAGCTGTTTTTT.

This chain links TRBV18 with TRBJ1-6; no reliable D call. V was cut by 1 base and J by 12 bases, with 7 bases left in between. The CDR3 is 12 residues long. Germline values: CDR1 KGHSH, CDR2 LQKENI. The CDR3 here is CASSPLYGPLHF. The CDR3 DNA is TGTGCCAGCTCACCACTGTACGGACCCCTCCACTTT.

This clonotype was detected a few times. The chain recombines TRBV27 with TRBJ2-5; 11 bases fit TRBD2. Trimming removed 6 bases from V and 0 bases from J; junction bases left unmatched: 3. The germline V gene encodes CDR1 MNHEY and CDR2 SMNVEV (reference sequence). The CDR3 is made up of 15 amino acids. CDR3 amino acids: CASRGTSGHQETQYF. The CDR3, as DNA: TGTGCCAGCAGAGGGACTAGCGGTCACCAAGAGACCCAGTACTTC.

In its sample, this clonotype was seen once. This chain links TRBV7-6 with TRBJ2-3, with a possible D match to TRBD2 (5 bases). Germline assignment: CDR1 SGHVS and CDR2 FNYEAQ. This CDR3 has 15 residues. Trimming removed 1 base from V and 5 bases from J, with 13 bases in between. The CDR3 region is CASSLGPGIGDTQYF. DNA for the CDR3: TGTGCCAGCAGCTTAGGTCCGGGGATCGGAGATACGCAGTATTTT. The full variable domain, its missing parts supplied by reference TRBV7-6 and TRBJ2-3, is GAGVSQSPRYKVTKRGQDVALRCDPISGHVSLYWYRQALGQGPEFLTYFNYEAQQDKSGLPNDRFSAERPEGSISTLTIQRTEQRDSAMYRCASSLGPGIGDTQYFGPGTRLTVL.

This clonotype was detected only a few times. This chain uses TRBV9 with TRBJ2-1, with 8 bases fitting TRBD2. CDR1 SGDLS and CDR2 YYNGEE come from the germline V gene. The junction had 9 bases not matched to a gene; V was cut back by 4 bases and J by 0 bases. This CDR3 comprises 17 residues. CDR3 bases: TGTGCCAGCAGCCCGGGACTAGACGCGGGCTCCTACAATGAGCAGTTCTTC. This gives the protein CASSPGLDAGSYNEQFF.

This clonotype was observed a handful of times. The CDR3 sequence: CASSDCLRLAYEQYV. The CDR3, as DNA: TGTGCCAGCAGTGACTGCCTTAGGTTAGCCTACGAGCAGTACGTC. This chain links TRBV6-4 with TRBJ2-7; D is ambiguous. CDR3 length: 15 amino acids. Germline V gives CDR1 MRHNA, CDR2 SNTAGT. The V gene lost 1 base and the J gene lost 2 bases, with 12 bases spanning the gap.

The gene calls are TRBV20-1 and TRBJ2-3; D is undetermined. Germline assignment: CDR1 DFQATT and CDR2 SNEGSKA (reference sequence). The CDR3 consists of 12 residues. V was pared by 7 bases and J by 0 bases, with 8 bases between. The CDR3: CSGTTSTDTQYF. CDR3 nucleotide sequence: TGCAGTGGAACAACCAGCACAGATACGCAGTATTTT.